Listed below are T cell receptor beta chains from one sample, sequenced in a study of T cell responses to AZD1222 COVID-19 vaccine. The data were produced by immunoSEQ multiplex PCR, yet TCRdb's version contains in-frame clones alone and is incomplete. The profile covers roughly 92,000 clones, with 85% to 90% appearing a single time and around 5% taken by the ten largest. The sequences come from peripheral blood, collected 28 days after the second AZD1222 dose. The receptors were gathered from an adult who received the AZD1222 COVID-19 vaccine. Each CDR3 is given with its conserved first and last residue. A D gene is named only where the DNA matches it firmly. Clone size is stated in some rows and not others, as once, few, many or a class when expanded.

D gene	V gene	clone size	J gene	CDR3 protein	CDR3 DNA
NA	TRBV6-5	NA	TRBJ1-1	CASSLWVNTEAFF	TGTGCCAGCAGTCTTTGGGTGAACACTGAAGCTTTCTTT
NA	TRBV5-4	NA	TRBJ1-1	CASSADLGGFAFF	TGTGCCAGCAGCGCAGATCTAGGGGGATTTGCTTTCTTT
NA	TRBV5-1	NA	TRBJ1-3	CASSLKFPSSGNTIYF	TGCGCCAGCAGCTTGAAATTCCCGAGCTCTGGAAACACCATATATTTT
NA	TRBV18	NA	TRBJ1-1	CASSPEVGNLINTEAFF	TGTGCCAGCTCACCTGAGGTAGGGAATTTGATAAACACTGAAGCTTTCTTT
TRBD1	TRBV5-6	NA	TRBJ1-2	CASSLDATGRYGYTF	TGTGCCAGCAGCTTGGACGCGACAGGGCGGTATGGCTACACCTTC
TRBD1	TRBV5-1	NA	TRBJ2-5	CASSRRTGGIQETQYF	TGCGCCAGCAGCCGGCGGACAGGGGGCATCCAAGAGACCCAGTACTTC
NA	TRBV7-2	NA	TRBJ2-7	CASSVQAYEQYF	TGTGCCAGCAGCGTACAGGCCTACGAGCAGTACTTC
NA	TRBV6-5	NA	TRBJ2-7	CASSTLGTGPYEQYF	TGTGCCAGCAGTACCCTCGGGACGGGCCCCTACGAGCAGTACTTC
TRBD2	TRBV4-1	NA	TRBJ2-7	CASSQDRWRGGSYEQYF	TGCGCCAGCAGCCAAGATAGGTGGCGGGGGGGCTCCTACGAGCAGTACTTC
NA	TRBV18	NA	TRBJ1-2	CASSPPVPSYGYTF	TGTGCCAGCTCACCACCGGTACCTTCCTATGGCTACACCTTC
TRBD2	TRBV5-1	NA	TRBJ2-2	CASSSASGETGELFF	TGCGCCAGCAGCAGCGCCAGCGGGGAAACCGGGGAGCTGTTTTTT
NA	TRBV7-3	NA	TRBJ1-1	CASSRLTGPYTEAFF	TGTGCCAGCAGCAGACTGACAGGCCCTTACACTGAAGCTTTCTTT
NA	TRBV29-1	once	TRBJ2-1	CSVVSLSYNEQFF	TGCAGCGTTGTTTCGCTCTCCTACAATGAGCAGTTCTTC
TRBD2	TRBV5-1	NA	TRBJ2-2	CASSASGAGELFF	TGCGCCAGCAGCGCCAGCGGGGCCGGGGAGCTGTTTTTT
NA	TRBV21-1	NA	TRBJ1-6	CASSNLGGSAWNNSPLHF	TGTGCCAGCAGCAACTTGGGCGGTTCGGCCTGGAATAATTCACCCCTCCACTTT
TRBD2	TRBV27	NA	TRBJ2-1	CASSPVAGSYNEQFF	TGTGCCAGCAGTCCCGTAGCGGGGTCTTACAATGAGCAGTTCTTC
TRBD1	TRBV6-5	NA	TRBJ1-2	CASSQSGTGGHGYTF	TGTGCCAGCAGTCAATCCGGGACAGGGGGCCATGGCTACACCTTC
NA	TRBV7-9	NA	TRBJ2-3	CASISLGDTQYF	TGTGCCAGCATATCATTGGGAGATACGCAGTATTTT
NA	TRBV18	NA	TRBJ2-2	CASSPQGTGELFF	TGTGCCAGCTCACCTCAGGGGACCGGGGAGCTGTTTTTT
TRBD1	TRBV15	NA	TRBJ2-5	CATSREGQPETQYF	TGTGCCACCAGCAGAGAGGGACAGCCAGAGACCCAGTACTTC
TRBD2	TRBV6-5	NA	TRBJ2-7	CASSFLAGSPPYEQYF	TGTGCCAGCAGTTTCCTAGCGGGGAGTCCTCCCTACGAGCAGTACTTC
NA	TRBV7-2	NA	TRBJ2-7	CASSLAAPSYEQYF	TGTGCCAGCAGCTTAGCGGCACCTTCCTACGAGCAGTACTTC
TRBD1	TRBV2	NA	TRBJ1-5	CASSAYRGSSNQPQHF	TGTGCCAGCAGTGCTTACAGGGGGAGTAGCAATCAGCCCCAGCATTTT
NA	TRBV12-3/TRBV12-4	NA	TRBJ2-2	CASSPLNTGELFF	TGTGCCAGCAGTCCCCTGAACACCGGGGAGCTGTTTTTT
NA	TRBV5-1	NA	TRBJ2-1	CASSLDLVKNEQFF	TGCGCCAGCAGCTTGGATCTAGTTAAAAATGAGCAGTTCTTC
TRBD1	TRBV6-5	NA	TRBJ1-4	CASSYGTGGNEKLFF	TGTGCCAGCAGTTACGGGACAGGGGGGAATGAAAAACTGTTTTTT
NA	TRBV11-2	NA	TRBJ1-5	CASSLGENDWYSNQPQHF	TGTGCCAGCAGCTTAGGTGAAAATGATTGGTATAGCAATCAGCCCCAGCATTTT
NA	TRBV5-4	NA	TRBJ1-2	CASSFAGDYGYTF	TGTGCCAGCAGCTTCGCAGGGGACTATGGCTACACCTTC
NA	TRBV11-2	once	TRBJ2-5	CASSLAGAQETQYF	TGTGCCAGCAGCTTAGCGGGGGCCCAAGAGACCCAGTACTTC
NA	TRBV7-9	NA	TRBJ1-6	CASSAVNNSPLHF	TGTGCCAGCAGCGCAGTAAATAATTCACCCCTCCACTTT
NA	TRBV15	NA	TRBJ2-5	CATSRGQQETQYF	TGTGCCACCAGCAGAGGACAGCAAGAGACCCAGTACTTC
NA	TRBV2	NA	TRBJ1-5	CASTAPNSNQPQHF	TGTGCCAGCACTGCTCCTAATAGCAATCAGCCCCAGCATTTT
NA	TRBV5-6	once	TRBJ2-3	CASTLDSPGTQYF	TGTGCCAGCACCTTGGACAGTCCGGGTACGCAGTATTTT
NA	TRBV12-3/TRBV12-4	NA	TRBJ2-5	CASSLTGSETQYF	TGTGCCAGCAGTTTAACGGGGTCGGAGACCCAGTACTTC
TRBD1	TRBV7-2	NA	TRBJ1-5	CASSPGGTASNQPQHF	TGTGCCAGCAGCCCAGGGGGGACAGCTAGCAATCAGCCCCAGCATTTT
TRBD1	TRBV2	NA	TRBJ2-7	CASRGGQGAYEQYF	TGTGCCAGCAGGGGGGGACAGGGCGCCTACGAGCAGTACTTC
NA	TRBV3-1/TRBV3-2	NA	TRBJ1-2	CASQSRGYGYTF	TGTGCCAGCCAATCTCGGGGGTATGGCTACACCTTC
NA	TRBV2	NA	TRBJ1-2	CASSGPTMTAGYTF	TGTGCCAGCAGTGGGCCGACAATGACCGCTGGCTACACCTTC
TRBD1	TRBV7-9	NA	TRBJ1-2	CASSPDRGTGYTF	TGTGCCAGCAGTCCGGACAGGGGTACGGGCTACACCTTC
TRBD1	TRBV18	NA	TRBJ2-1	CASSHTTGSSYNEQFF	TGTGCCAGCTCACACACGACAGGGAGCTCCTACAATGAGCAGTTCTTC
NA	TRBV15	few	TRBJ2-2	CATSLQGNTGELFF	TGTGCCACCAGCTTGCAGGGGAACACCGGGGAGCTGTTTTTT
TRBD1	TRBV5-6	NA	TRBJ2-2	CASSLNRGQSGELFF	TGTGCCAGCAGCTTGAACAGGGGGCAATCCGGGGAGCTGTTTTTT
NA	TRBV3-1/TRBV3-2	NA	TRBJ2-5	CASSRLGLAVAQYF	TGTGCCAGCAGCCGCCTGGGACTGGCAGTGGCCCAGTACTTC
NA	TRBV11-2	NA	TRBJ2-6	CASSLGGAGANVLTF	TGTGCCAGCAGCTTAGGGGGCGCTGGGGCCAACGTCCTGACTTTC
NA	TRBV30	NA	TRBJ1-2	CAWSVGQTFTGYTF	TGTGCCTGGAGTGTTGGGCAAACGTTTACTGGCTACACCTTC
NA	TRBV18	once	TRBJ1-5	CASSPRQVNQPQHF	TGTGCCAGCTCACCACGGCAGGTCAATCAGCCCCAGCATTTT